One sample yielded the 27 T cell receptor beta chains listed below, sequenced in a study of shared clonotypes between healthy human individuals. TCRdb's table, derived via immunoSEQ multiplex PCR, lists solely in-frame clones and lacks some. The table records over a million clones, more than 65% of them present only once. Input material: memory CD4+ T cells sorted from blood. Subset noted: CD45RA-negative fraction. The source is a young man in good health.

This chain uses TRBV20-1 with TRBJ2-1, with unresolved D. The CDR3 sequence is 11 residues long. Trimming took off 5 bases at V and 7 bases at J, with 9 bases between the two ends. Germline V gene sequence: CDR1 DFQATT, CDR2 SNEGSKA (reference sequence). In DNA form, the CDR3 reads TGCAGTGCTTTGTACTTAAATGAGCAGTTCTTC. This translates into CSALYLNEQFF.

This clone was seen once. The chain couples TRBV5-1 to TRBJ2-7, with D unclear. The V end was cut by 4 bases, the J end by 9 bases, with 17 bases between. There are 13 residues in the CDR3. Germline CDR1 and CDR2: SGHRS and YFSETQ. CDR3 DNA: TGCGCCAGCAGCCCGGCAGGTCAGGCCGTGCAGTACTTC. Protein product: CASSPAGQAVQYF.

The chain has TRBV5-1 and TRBJ2-4; tentatively, D is TRBD1 or TRBD2 (5 bases each). The V and J ends lost 5 bases and 9 bases respectively, with 18 bases between them. CDR1 and CDR2 (germline): SGHRS, YFSETQ. The CDR3 has 14 residues. In nucleotides, the CDR3 is TGCGCCAGCAGGGCCGGGACGACGTATGGCATTCAGTACTTC. Its protein product is CASRAGTTYGIQYF.

This clone was observed a few times. CDR3 amino acids: CASSYGRSGFGEKLFF. CDR3 sequence (DNA): TGCGCCAGCAGCTACGGACGGTCGGGATTCGGTGAAAAACTGTTTTTT. The V and J genes are TRBV5-1 and TRBJ1-4; D remains unclear. This CDR3 contains 16 residues. Germline V gene lookup returns CDR1 SGHRS and CDR2 YFSETQ. Trimming left V 3 bases short and J 7 bases short, with 19 bases between.

The chain recombines TRBV29-1 with TRBJ2-5; TRBD1 aligns across 9 bases. Trimming took 7 bases from V and 5 from J; bases not matched to a gene: 5. This CDR3 region has 12 residues. Looked up from germline, CDR1 is SQVTM and CDR2 is ANQGSEA. The CDR3 coding sequence is TGCAGCGCTCCGACAGGGGGGGAGACCCAGTACTTC. It encodes CSAPTGGETQYF.

The chain recombines TRBV5-1 with TRBJ2-7, with unresolved D. V was clipped by 4 bases and J by 3 bases, with 11 bases between them. CDR1 and CDR2 from the germline V gene are SGHRS and YFSETQ. This CDR3 has 13 residues. The CDR3 DNA follows: TGCGCCAGCAGCCCCAGCAGCCTCTACGAGCAGTACTTC. The encoded protein is CASSPSSLYEQYF.

This clone has more than one count but fewer than ten. The V and J genes are TRBV4-1 and TRBJ2-1; 10 bases agree with TRBD2. From germline, CDR1 is MGHRA and CDR2 YSYEKL. CDR3 length: 20 amino acids. Trimming removed 1 base from V and 8 bases from J; junction bases left unmatched: 20. CDR3 sequence reads: CASSQGLGSGSSGSRDEQFF. For the CDR3, the DNA is TGCGCCAGCAGCCAAGGATTGGGTTCGGGGTCTAGCGGGAGTAGAGATGAGCAGTTCTTC.

The J gene is TRBJ2-7, the V gene TRBV30; D is undetermined. This CDR3 comprises 16 residues. From germline, CDR1 is GTSNPN and CDR2 SVGIG (reference sequence). V shed 2 bases and J shed 1 base, with 18 bases lying between them. The CDR3 DNA reads TGTGCCTGGAGTATCCCCCGGGCGTGGGATTCCTACGAGCAGTACTTC. It encodes CAWSIPRAWDSYEQYF.

CDR3 coding DNA: TGTGCCAGCAGTTACGGTTACAGGGGTTACGAGCAGTACTTC. Translation gives CASSYGYRGYEQYF. The chain employs TRBV6-5 and TRBJ2-5; TRBD1 aligns across 7 bases. The J call could be wrong; TRBJ2-7 is a better fit for the DNA end. Germline CDR1 reads MNHEY; CDR2 reads SVGAGI. The CDR3 has 14 amino acids.

V and J are TRBV5-1 and TRBJ2-2; TRBD2 might be the D (5 bases). The CDR3 extends over 15 amino acids. The V end lost 5 bases, the J end lost 0 bases, and 11 bases lay between the germline ends. CDR1 is SGHRS and CDR2 is YFSETQ in the germline V gene. This chain's CDR3 is CASSERGSNTGELFF. The CDR3 bases are TGCGCCAGCAGTGAGCGCGGGTCGAACACCGGGGAGCTGTTTTTT.

The table lists this clone with many counts. The chain employs TRBV4-3 and TRBJ2-1; TRBD1 agrees at 8 bases. The J segment lost 9 bases and the V segment lost 5 bases, leaving 9 bases of the junction unmatched. Germline V lookup: CDR1 LGHNA, CDR2 YSLEER. The CDR3 length is 14 residues. CDR3 sequence reads: CASSSQGAKGEQFF. The CDR3 bases are TGCGCCAGCAGCTCGCAGGGGGCTAAGGGTGAGCAGTTCTTC.

This clone was observed a handful of times. The rearrangement links TRBV6-1 to TRBJ1-1; tentative D call: TRBD1 (6 bases). CDR1 is MNHNS, CDR2 SASEGT, per germline. V gave up 6 bases and J gave up 2 bases, with 7 bases separating them. This CDR3 has 12 residues. The CDR3 coding sequence is TGTGCCAGCAGACAGGGTAACACTGAAGCTTTCTTT. Translated, it gives CASRQGNTEAFF.

V gene TRBV7-2 combines with J gene TRBJ2-3, with 9 bases that match TRBD2. V lost 5 bases, J lost 4 bases, and 10 bases stayed unmatched. This CDR3 contains 16 residues. Germline CDR1 reads SGHTA; CDR2 reads FQGNSA. CDR3 residues: CASSPQTSGGADTQYF. CDR3 DNA sequence: TGTGCCAGCAGCCCTCAGACTAGCGGAGGAGCAGATACGCAGTATTTT.

With regard to this clone: The junction departs from the called germline gene at one end, perhaps through a read error. The chain recombines TRBV18 with TRBJ1-2; TRBD1 might be the D (6 bases). CDR1 is KGHSH and CDR2 is LQKENI in the germline V gene. CDR3 length: 15 residues. For the CDR3, the DNA is TGTGCCAGCTCACCAGTACTACAGGGCGGCTATGGCCACACCTTC. The encoded protein is CASSPVLQGGYGHTF.

This clone showed up just a few times. This CDR3 is CASSATTGELFF. The CDR3 coding sequence is TGTGCCAGCAGCGCAACGACCGGGGAGCTGTTTTTT. The chain combines TRBV5-6 with TRBJ2-2, with D uncertain. There are 12 residues in the CDR3. Trimming removed 4 bases at V and 5 bases at J, with 6 bases between. Germline V CDR1 and CDR2: SGHDT, YYEEEE.

This rearrangement joins TRBV7-9 to TRBJ1-1; D call uncertain. The CDR3 consists of 13 residues. Trimming removed 4 bases from V and 6 bases from J, with 12 bases in between. The germline V gene has CDR1 SEHNR and CDR2 FQNEAQ (reference sequence). CDR3 sequence (DNA): TGTGCCAGCAGCTCGGTATTGGGCGCTGAAGCTTTCTTT. Translated, it gives CASSSVLGAEAFF.

The rearrangement links TRBV6-6 to TRBJ2-1, with D possibly TRBD2 on 6 matching bases. The germline gives CDR1 MNHNY, CDR2 SVGAGI (reference sequence). The CDR3 is made up of 15 amino acids. V was trimmed by 2 bases and J by 6 bases, leaving 14 bases between them. The CDR3 sequence is CASSYIGLAVNEQFF. The CDR3 bases are TGTGCCAGCAGTTACATTGGGTTAGCGGTCAATGAGCAGTTCTTC.

The chain combines TRBV5-1 with TRBJ1-1, with D hard to call. CDR1 SGHRS and CDR2 YFSETQ come from the germline V gene. V gave up 3 bases and J gave up 0 bases, with 9 bases separating them. This CDR3 region has 14 residues. The chain's CDR3 is CASSSQRVNTEAFF. In DNA form, the CDR3 reads TGCGCCAGCAGCTCGCAAAGGGTGAACACTGAAGCTTTCTTT.

The chain links TRBV5-1 to TRBJ1-2; 8 bases fit TRBD1. Germline-derived CDR1 and CDR2 are SGHRS and YFSETQ. J lost 3 bases, V lost 6 bases, and 4 bases had no gene match. This CDR3 contains 13 residues. The CDR3 sequence is CASNGQGDYGYTF. In nucleotides, the CDR3 is TGCGCCAGCAACGGACAGGGCGACTATGGCTACACCTTC. Complete variable domain (other parts from reference TRBV5-1 and TRBJ1-2): KAGVTQTPRYLIKTRGQQVTLSCSPISGHRSVSWYQQTPGQGLQFLFEYFSETQRNKGNFPGRFSGRQFSNSRSEMNVSTLELGDSALYLCASNGQGDYGYTFGSGTRLTVV.

The V call is TRBV30, the J call TRBJ2-3; D is undetermined. Trimming cost V 1 base and J 3 bases, with 2 bases left between them. Germline CDR1 reads GTSNPN; CDR2 reads SVGIG (reference sequence). The CDR3 is 11 amino acids. The CDR3 nucleotides are TGTGCCTGGAGTGCAACAGATACGCAGTATTTT. Its protein is CAWSATDTQYF.

This sequence joins TRBV2 and TRBJ2-4; D is uncertain. In germline, CDR1 is SNHLY, CDR2 FYNNEI. V was trimmed by 5 bases and J by 10 bases, leaving 18 bases between them. The CDR3 contains 14 residues. The DNA of the CDR3 is TGTGCCAGCAGTATAGACGGCTCCAGATCGATTCAGTACTTC. This encodes CASSIDGSRSIQYF.

The CDR3 DNA reads TGTGCCAGCAGTTTGGTCTCGCAGGGAAGGTCACCCCTCCACTTT. It translates to CASSLVSQGRSPLHF. This chain connects TRBV27 to TRBJ1-6, with D maybe TRBD1 (5 bases). Looked up from germline, CDR1 is MNHEY and CDR2 is SMNVEV (reference sequence). Trimming removed 3 bases at V and 10 bases at J, with 16 bases between. The CDR3 is 15 amino acids.

The sample holds a few counts of this clone. DNA for the CDR3: TGTGCCATCAGCCAGGACGGGAATCAGCCCCAGCATTTT. Its protein product is CAISQDGNQPQHF. V and J are TRBV10-3 and TRBJ1-5; D is unclear. The CDR3 sequence is 13 residues long. Germline V gene sequence: CDR1 ENHRY, CDR2 SYGVKD. V was pared by 6 bases and J by 4 bases, with 10 bases between.

On this clone itself: The junction differs from germline at one of its ends, possibly a read error. The chain employs TRBV7-7 and TRBJ2-5, with 8 positions matching TRBD2. The CDR3 has 15 residues. Germline assignment: CDR1 SSHAT and CDR2 FNYEAQ (reference sequence). CDR3 DNA: TGTGCTAGCAGCTTAGGTAGCGGGATAGTAGAGACCCAGTACTTC. Its protein is CASSLGSGIVETQYF.

The CDR3 sequence: CASRPQGMKGNTIYF. CDR3 coding DNA: TGTGCCAGCAGGCCTCAGGGGATGAAAGGAAACACCATATATTTT. V is TRBV6-5 and J is TRBJ1-3; TRBD1 might be the D (6 bases). V lost 6 bases, J lost 4 bases, and 16 bases lay in between. Per germline, CDR1 MNHEY and CDR2 SVGAGI. The CDR3 runs to 15 residues.

The V gene is TRBV30, the J gene TRBJ1-2, with no clear D. The CDR3 runs to 14 residues. Per the germline V gene, CDR1 is GTSNPN and CDR2 is SVGIG (reference sequence). V shed 7 bases and J shed 7 bases, with 22 bases lying between them. The CDR3 nucleotides read TGTGCCTCGACCGGCCTGACTATAAAAACTGGCTACACCTTC. Its protein is CASTGLTIKTGYTF. Full variable domain (missing parts from reference TRBV30 and TRBJ1-2): SQTIHQWPATLVQPVGSPLSLECTVEGTSNPNLYWYRQAAGRGLQLLFYSVGIGQISSEVPQNLSASRPQDRQFILSSKKLLLSDSGFYLCASTGLTIKTGYTFGSGTRLTVV.

The chain combines TRBV28 with TRBJ2-5; possible D gene TRBD2, 7 bases. The V and J ends lost 8 bases and 7 bases respectively, with 32 bases between them. Germline lookup yields CDR1 MDHEN and CDR2 SYDVKM. The CDR3 spans 18 residues. CDR3 DNA sequence: TGTGCCAGCGTGGGGAGGGGGGTCTCCGACAGGTTTGAGAGGACCCAGTACTTC. Protein sequence: CASVGRGVSDRFERTQYF.